A single sample is the source of the 17 T cell receptor beta chains below, sequenced in a study of T cell repertoires in cytomegalovirus infection (dated by TCRdb to about 2019). What these receptors recognize is not known. The sequencer was an Illumina HiSeq 1500. Clones were called with MiXCR by TCRdb after fastp trimmed the public reads at Q25, and only in-frame beta chains were retained. Rows matching on CDR3 protein sequence are summarized as one entry with the most common DNA and genes. The table for this sample lists 55,000 to 70,000 distinct CDR3 sequences; roughly a third of them were counted only once. In total, the top ten clones hold about two thirds of the sample. Sequenced input: PBMCs, sequenced either directly or after in vitro stimulation (not recorded which). The receptors derive from a human donor in good health (CMV status not recorded). Some clones in this sample may be carry-over from other donors' samples.

This clonotype was detected a few times. V usage is TRBV23-1 and J usage is TRBJ2-7; D ambiguous. TRBV23-1 belongs to the ORF category, with a function that is uncertain. Trimming took 0 bases from V and 3 from J, leaving 12 bases between them. The CDR3 runs to 15 residues. The CDR3 sequence: CASSQSPGKNYEQYF. DNA for the CDR3: TGCGCCAGCAGTCAATCACCGGGCAAAAACTACGAGCAGTACTTC.

This clonotype was recorded only once. The genes are TRBV11-3 and TRBJ2-2, with 7 nucleotides matching TRBD1. The junction had 7 bases not matched to a gene; V was cut back by 5 bases and J by 7 bases. Germline CDR1 reads SGHNT; CDR2 reads YENEEA. The CDR3 spans 14 residues. CDR3 sequence reads: CASSPQGYGGELFF. The CDR3 region has the DNA TGTGCCAGCAGCCCACAGGGGTACGGCGGGGAGCTGTTTTTT. The variable domain in full, with the rest retrieved from reference TRBV11-3 and TRBJ2-2, is EAGVVQSPRYKIIEKKQPVAFWCNPISGHNTLYWYLQNLGQGPELLIRYENEEAVDDSQLPKDRFSAERLKGVDSTLKIQPAELGDSAVYLCASSPQGYGGELFFGEGSRLTVL.

This clonotype was found a few times. The chain couples TRBV19 to TRBJ1-5; the D gene is possibly TRBD1 (6 bases). Germline CDR1 LNHDA, CDR2 SQIVND (reference sequence). The CDR3 loop spans 16 amino acids. The V end was cut by 4 bases, the J end by 2 bases, with 15 bases between. The CDR3 bases are TGTGCCAGTAGTACTAACAGGGTTCGGCGCAATCAGCCCCAGCATTTT. It translates to CASSTNRVRRNQPQHF.

This clonotype was detected ten times or more. This chain connects TRBV7-2 to TRBJ1-5; D might be TRBD1 (5 bases). CDR1 is SGHTA and CDR2 is FQGNSA in the germline V gene. V was shortened by 5 bases and J by 7 bases, with 12 bases between the two germline ends. This CDR3 contains 13 residues. The CDR3 region is CASSQGRGQPQHF. CDR3 coding DNA: TGTGCCAGCAGCCAAGGGAGGGGACAGCCCCAGCATTTT. The full variable domain, its missing parts supplied by reference TRBV7-2 and TRBJ1-5, is GAGVSQSPSNKVTEKGKDVELRCDPISGHTALYWYRQSLGQGLEFLIYFQGNSAPDKSGLPSDRFSAERTGGSVSTLTIQRTQQEDSAVYLCASSQGRGQPQHFGDGTRLSIL.

V gene TRBV6-1 combines with J gene TRBJ1-2; D gene unclear. The CDR3 runs to 15 residues. Trimming removed 1 base at V and 5 bases at J, with 14 bases between. Germline V gene data show CDR1 as MNHNS and CDR2 as SASEGT. The CDR3 nucleotides read TGTGCCAGCAGTGAAGGTTTGGCTTCGATTTATGGCTACACCTTC. Protein product: CASSEGLASIYGYTF.

This clonotype showed up just a few times. V and J are TRBV6-5 and TRBJ2-3; D gene ambiguous. V shed 4 bases and J shed 0 bases, with 8 bases lying between them. The germline V gene encodes CDR1 MNHEY and CDR2 SVGAGI. This CDR3 has 14 residues. The DNA of the CDR3 is TGTGCCAGCAGTTCTAGTGCTAGCACAGATACGCAGTATTTT. Amino acid sequence: CASSSSASTDTQYF.

This clonotype turned up a few times. The chain has TRBV7-2 and TRBJ2-1; D call uncertain. Trimming stripped 0 bases from V and 4 bases from J, with 10 bases between. The length of the CDR3 is 15 residues. Germline CDR1 and CDR2: SGHTA and FQGNSA. In DNA, the CDR3 is TGTGCCAGCAGCTTAGCGCGTGGGGAATACAATGAGCAGTTCTTC. This sequence encodes CASSLARGEYNEQFF.

This clonotype was picked up a small number of times. The rearrangement joins TRBV6-1 to TRBJ2-3, with 8 bases that match TRBD1. The germline CDR1 and CDR2 sequences are MNHNS and SASEGT. V was clipped by 8 bases and J by 0 bases; unmatched bases: 4. The CDR3 covers 14 residues. CDR3 bases: TGTGCCAGCCGGCAGGGGGCTAGCACAGATACGCAGTATTTT. Translated: CASRQGASTDTQYF.

This rearrangement joins TRBV28 to TRBJ2-3, with TRBD2 matching over 11 bases. Germline trimming cut 5 bases from V and 4 bases from J; bases unmatched to any gene: 11. Germline V lookup: CDR1 MDHEN, CDR2 SYDVKM. CDR3 length: 17 amino acids. As DNA, the CDR3 is TGTGCCAGCAGTGGCCATAGCGGGAGGGCCTGGTCAGATACGCAGTATTTT. Amino acids: CASSGHSGRAWSDTQYF. Filled out from reference TRBV28 and TRBJ2-3, the complete variable domain reads DVKVTQSSRYLVKRTGEKVFLECVQDMDHENMFWYRQDPGLGLRLIYFSYDVKMKEKGDIPEGYSVSREKKERFSLILESASTNQTSMYLCASSGHSGRAWSDTQYFGPGTRLTVL.

This clonotype was counted only a few times. The V gene is TRBV7-6, the J gene TRBJ2-3; D is unresolved. Per the germline V gene, CDR1 is SGHVS and CDR2 is FNYEAQ. The ends were cut back, 1 base at V and 1 base at J, with 9 bases in the middle. The CDR3 is 15 amino acids. CDR3 sequence: CASSLGFLGTDTQYF. DNA for the CDR3: TGTGCCAGCAGCTTAGGCTTCTTGGGCACAGATACGCAGTATTTT.

This chain uses TRBV4-1 with TRBJ1-3; the match to TRBD1 covers 7 bases. Losses at the gene ends were 4 bases for V and 3 bases for J; bases not matched to a gene: 18. The CDR3 spans 19 residues. Germline lookup yields CDR1 MGHRA and CDR2 YSYEKL. The CDR3 nucleotides are TGCGCCAGCAGCCCTGGGACAGCCAAAACATGGTTCAATGGAAACACCATATATTTT. Encoded protein: CASSPGTAKTWFNGNTIYF.

The rearrangement joins TRBV6-5 to TRBJ1-1, with D tentatively TRBD1 (6 bases). CDR1 MNHEY and CDR2 SVGAGI come from the germline V gene. The CDR3 spans 14 residues. The V end was cut by 6 bases, the J end by 0 bases, with 11 bases between. The CDR3 region has the DNA TGTGCCAGCAGAGGACAGTTAATGAACACTGAAGCTTTCTTT. Residues: CASRGQLMNTEAFF.

This clonotype was found a few times. The chain couples TRBV4-3 to TRBJ2-1, with 7 bases aligning to TRBD2. V shed 0 bases and J 8 bases; nucleotides not matched to a gene: 10. Germline V lookup: CDR1 LGHNA, CDR2 YSLEER. This CDR3 comprises 16 residues. CDR3 sequence reads: CASSQDRGSGMDEQFF. The CDR3 DNA reads TGCGCCAGCAGCCAAGATCGGGGGAGCGGGATGGATGAGCAGTTCTTC.

This clonotype was detected a few times. V gene TRBV28 combines with J gene TRBJ1-3, with 7 bases matching TRBD1. V was clipped by 3 bases and J by 4 bases; unmatched bases: 9. The V gene's germline CDR1 is MDHEN and CDR2 SYDVKM. CDR3 size: 16 residues. CDR3 residues: CASSFYTGAQGNTIYF. The CDR3, as DNA: TGTGCCAGCAGTTTCTATACAGGGGCCCAAGGAAACACCATATATTTT.

Details on this clonotype: A single base separates this from a much larger clone, so it may be a read error. The chain combines TRBV7-2 with TRBJ2-5; TRBD1 might be the D (6 bases). The CDR3 has 16 amino acids. CDR1 is SGHTA and CDR2 is FQGNSA in the germline V gene. The CDR3 reads CASTHRVLVSQKTQYF. The CDR3, as DNA: TGTGCCAGCACACACAGGGTACTGGTGAGCCAAAAGACCCAGTACTTC.

This clonotype was counted a few times. The rearrangement links TRBV12-3 or TRBV12-4 to TRBJ2-1; 12 bases align to TRBD2. V lost 5 bases and J lost 6; bases outside the gene matches: 5. The CDR3 has 15 residues. CDR3 nucleotides: TGTGCCAGCAGTCAGACTAGCGGGGGCCCCAATGAGCAGTTCTTC. The encoded protein is CASSQTSGGPNEQFF.

This chain links TRBV10-3 with TRBJ2-3; no firm D call. Trimming stripped 0 bases from V and 3 bases from J, with 10 bases between. Per germline, CDR1 ENHRY and CDR2 SYGVKD. The CDR3 totals 15 residues. The CDR3 protein is CAISESRPQTDTQYF. CDR3 in DNA: TGTGCCATCAGTGAGTCGCGGCCCCAAACAGATACGCAGTATTTT.